Described below is a single T cell receptor (beta chain) sequence and its context. Its antigen is not known. This may come from a read error, since a much larger clone is one base off. This sample was taken from a study of tumor-infiltrating lymphocytes in primary liver carcinoma. Points from the study as a whole: Tumor top-250-clone fractions significantly exceeded those of blood (p = 0.039).

With a constant-region primer, TCR beta cDNA was made from approximately 520 ng of total RNA. Three nested multiplex PCR rounds of slightly modified ARM-PCR generated TCR beta libraries. Rounds one and two of PCR, each of about 10 cycles, were primed with TRBV1-TRBV30 forward primers and a C-beta reverse primer. TCRdb reprocessed the multiplex PCR reads via MiXCR and lists one record per CDR3 protein. Found here are 310,000 or so distinct CDR3 sequences, roughly three fifths of them singletons; the top ten hold about 18%. CDR1 SQVTM and CDR2 ANQGSEA come from the germline V gene. There are 16 residues in the CDR3. V lost 4 bases and J lost 7; bases outside the gene matches: 19. Out of unsorted whole blood came the blood RNA, and germline DNA was extracted as well.

This TCR came from a woman aged 25 to 39 with primary liver carcinoma and hepatitis B virus infection. V is TRBV29-1 and J is TRBJ2-7, with 7 bases aligning to TRBD2. Sequences were obtained from peripheral blood. The CDR3 reads CSVGGTGGRPTYEQYF. CDR3 in DNA: TGCAGCGTTGGAGGGACTGGCGGGAGACCAACGTATGAGCAGTACTTC.